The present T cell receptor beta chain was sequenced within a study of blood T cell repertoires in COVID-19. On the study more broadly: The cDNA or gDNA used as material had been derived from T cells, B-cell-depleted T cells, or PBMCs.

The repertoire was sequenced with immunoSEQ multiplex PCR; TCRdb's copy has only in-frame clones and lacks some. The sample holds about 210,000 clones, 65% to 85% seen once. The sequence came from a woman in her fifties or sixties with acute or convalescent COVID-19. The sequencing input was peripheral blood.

The CDR3 reads CASSLVSGRASNTGELFF. As DNA, the CDR3 is TGTGCCAGCAGCCTCGTTAGCGGGAGGGCCTCGAACACCGGGGAGCTGTTTTTT. The chain has TRBV3-1 (or the pseudogene TRBV3-2) and TRBJ2-2, with 11 bases that match TRBD2. The CDR3 loop spans 18 amino acids. Per germline, CDR1 LGHDT and CDR2 YNNKEL (reference sequence). The J segment lost 0 bases and the V segment lost 4 bases, leaving 7 bases of the junction unmatched.